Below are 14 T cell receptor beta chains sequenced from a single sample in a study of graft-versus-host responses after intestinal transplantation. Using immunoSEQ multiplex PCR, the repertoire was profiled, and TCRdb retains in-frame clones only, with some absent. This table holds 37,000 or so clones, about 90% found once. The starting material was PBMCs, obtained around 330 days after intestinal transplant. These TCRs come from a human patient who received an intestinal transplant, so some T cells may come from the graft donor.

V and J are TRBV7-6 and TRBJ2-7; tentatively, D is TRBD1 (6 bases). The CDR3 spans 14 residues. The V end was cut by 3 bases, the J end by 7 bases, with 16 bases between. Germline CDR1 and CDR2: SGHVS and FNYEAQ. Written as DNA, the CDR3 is TGTGCCAGCAGCTTTAAAGGAGAGGGGGTAGAGCAGTACTTC. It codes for CASSFKGEGVEQYF.

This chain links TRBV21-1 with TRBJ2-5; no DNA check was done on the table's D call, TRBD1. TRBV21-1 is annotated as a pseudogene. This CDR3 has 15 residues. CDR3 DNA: TGTGCCAGCAGCAACGGGGACAGGGGCCGAGAGACCCAGTACTTC. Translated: CASSNGDRGRETQYF.

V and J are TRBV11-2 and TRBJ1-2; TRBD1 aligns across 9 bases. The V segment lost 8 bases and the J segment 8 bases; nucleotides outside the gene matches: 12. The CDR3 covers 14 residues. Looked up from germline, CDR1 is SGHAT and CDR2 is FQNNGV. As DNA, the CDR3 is TGTGCCAGCCGCGCCCTAGGACAGGGGAAAGGCTACACCTTC. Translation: CASRALGQGKGYTF.

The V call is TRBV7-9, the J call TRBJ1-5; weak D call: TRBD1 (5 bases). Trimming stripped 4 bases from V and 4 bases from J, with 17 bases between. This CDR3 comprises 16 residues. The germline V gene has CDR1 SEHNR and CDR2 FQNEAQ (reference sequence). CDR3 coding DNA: TGTGCCAGCAGCTCCGAGCCGGGGCTGGGAAATCAGCCCCAGCATTTT. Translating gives CASSSEPGLGNQPQHF. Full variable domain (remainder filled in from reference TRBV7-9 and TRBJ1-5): DTGVSQNPRHKITKRGQNVTFRCDPISEHNRLYWYRQTLGQGPEFLTYFQNEAQLEKSRLLSDRFSAERPKGSFSTLEIQRTEQGDSAMYLCASSSEPGLGNQPQHFGDGTRLSIL.

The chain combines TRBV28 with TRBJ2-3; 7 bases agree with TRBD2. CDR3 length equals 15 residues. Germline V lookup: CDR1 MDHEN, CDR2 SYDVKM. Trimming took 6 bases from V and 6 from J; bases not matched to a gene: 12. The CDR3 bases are TGTGCCAGCAGCTCCTATCGCGGGAGTACCGATACGCAGTATTTT. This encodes CASSSYRGSTDTQYF.

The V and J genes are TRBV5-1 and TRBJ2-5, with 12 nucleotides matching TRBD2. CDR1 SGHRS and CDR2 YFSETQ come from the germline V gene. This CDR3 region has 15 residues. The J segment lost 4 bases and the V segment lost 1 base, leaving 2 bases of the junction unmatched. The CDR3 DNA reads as TGCGCCAGCAGCTTGCTAGCGGGGGGGCGAGAGACCCAGTACTTC. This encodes CASSLLAGGRETQYF.

The CDR3 DNA reads TGTGCCAGCAGTTTGGGGGGGGGACCCAATCAGCCCCAGCATTTT. It specifies CASSLGGGPNQPQHF. The chain has TRBV28 and TRBJ1-5; TRBD1 is a possible D gene (5 bases). Deletions cut 3 bases from V and 3 bases from J, with 12 bases between. The CDR3 totals 15 residues. Per germline, CDR1 MDHEN and CDR2 SYDVKM.

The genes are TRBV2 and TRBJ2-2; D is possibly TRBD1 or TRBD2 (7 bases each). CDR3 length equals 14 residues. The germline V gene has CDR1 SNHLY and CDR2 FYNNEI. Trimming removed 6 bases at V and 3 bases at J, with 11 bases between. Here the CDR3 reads CASRAGQYTGELFF. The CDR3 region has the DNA TGTGCCAGCAGAGCGGGACAGTACACCGGGGAGCTGTTTTTT.

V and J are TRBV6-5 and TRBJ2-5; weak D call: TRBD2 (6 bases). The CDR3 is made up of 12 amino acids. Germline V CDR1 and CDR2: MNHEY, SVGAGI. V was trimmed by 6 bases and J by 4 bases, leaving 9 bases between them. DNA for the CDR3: TGTGCCAGCAGCGGGAGTTCAGAGACCCAGTACTTC. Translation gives CASSGSSETQYF.

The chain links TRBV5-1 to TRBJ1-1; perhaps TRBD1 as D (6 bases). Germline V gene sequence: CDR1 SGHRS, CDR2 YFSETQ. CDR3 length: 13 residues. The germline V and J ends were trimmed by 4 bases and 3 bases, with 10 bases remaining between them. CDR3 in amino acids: CASSAGQYTEAFF. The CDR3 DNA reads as TGCGCCAGCAGCGCTGGACAGTACACTGAAGCTTTCTTT.

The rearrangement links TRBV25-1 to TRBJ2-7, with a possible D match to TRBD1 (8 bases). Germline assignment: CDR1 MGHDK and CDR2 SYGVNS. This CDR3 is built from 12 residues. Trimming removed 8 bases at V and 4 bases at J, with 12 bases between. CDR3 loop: CASGQGGYEQYF. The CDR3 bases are TGTGCCAGCGGACAGGGAGGGTACGAGCAGTACTTC.

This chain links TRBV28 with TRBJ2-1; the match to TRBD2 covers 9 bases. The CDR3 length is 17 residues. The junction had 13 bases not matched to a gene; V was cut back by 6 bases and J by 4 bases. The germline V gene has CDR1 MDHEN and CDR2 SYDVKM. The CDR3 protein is CASSPMVAGGPYNEQFF. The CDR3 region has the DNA TGTGCCAGCAGCCCAATGGTTGCGGGAGGGCCTTACAATGAGCAGTTCTTC.

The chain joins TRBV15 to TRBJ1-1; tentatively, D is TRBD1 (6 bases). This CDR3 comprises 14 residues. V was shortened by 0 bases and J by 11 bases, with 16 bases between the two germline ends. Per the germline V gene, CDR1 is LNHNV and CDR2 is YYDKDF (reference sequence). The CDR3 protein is CATSRDRGGVSAFF. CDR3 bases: TGTGCCACCAGCAGAGATAGGGGGGGCGTTTCGGCTTTCTTT.

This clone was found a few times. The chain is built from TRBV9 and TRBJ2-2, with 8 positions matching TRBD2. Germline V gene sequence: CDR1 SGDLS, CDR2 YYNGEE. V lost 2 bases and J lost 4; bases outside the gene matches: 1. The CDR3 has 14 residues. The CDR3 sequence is CASSVGGATGELFF. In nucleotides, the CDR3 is TGTGCCAGCAGCGTCGGGGGGGCCACCGGGGAGCTGTTTTTT.